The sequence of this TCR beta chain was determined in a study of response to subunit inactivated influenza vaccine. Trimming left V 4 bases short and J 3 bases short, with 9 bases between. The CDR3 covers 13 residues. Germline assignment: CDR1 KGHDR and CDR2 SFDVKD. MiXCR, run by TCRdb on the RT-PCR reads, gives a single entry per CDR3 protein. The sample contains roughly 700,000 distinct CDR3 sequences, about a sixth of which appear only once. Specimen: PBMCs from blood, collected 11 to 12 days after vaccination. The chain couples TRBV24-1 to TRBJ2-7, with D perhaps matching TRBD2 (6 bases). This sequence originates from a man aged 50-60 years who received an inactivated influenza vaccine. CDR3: CATSDTTSYEQYF. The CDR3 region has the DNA TGTGCCACCAGTGACACGACTAGCTACGAGCAGTACTTC.